A selection of T cell receptor beta chains follows, all from one sample in a study of cytomegalovirus exposure and HLA in healthy donors. The assay was immunoSEQ multiplex PCR, and TCRdb's table has in-frame clones only and misses some. The sample has approximately 44,000 clones; 87% are singletons. The sequencing sample was made of PBMCs. These TCRs come from a woman between 40 and 55 years old in good health and CMV-seropositive. CDR3s include the opening cysteine and the closing phenylalanine or tryptophan. The D gene is left open where the match is weak. Some rows mark clone size as missing; the rest say once, few, many or name a class of expanded clone.

clone size,D gene,J gene,V gene,CDR3 protein,CDR3 DNA
.,TRBD1,TRBJ2-3,TRBV5-1,CASQTGSSTDTQYF,TGCGCCAGCCAGACAGGGTCAAGCACAGATACGCAGTATTTT
.,TRBD1,TRBJ2-2,TRBV14,CASGQGASTGELFF,TGTGCCAGCGGACAGGGGGCTTCCACCGGGGAGCTGTTTTTT
few,TRBD2,TRBJ2-1,TRBV6-1,CASGGSGYNEQFF,TGTGCCAGCGGCGGGAGCGGCTACAATGAGCAGTTCTTC
.,.,TRBJ2-7,TRBV7-6,CASSLAEGTAHPSYEQYF,TGTGCCAGCAGCTTAGCGGAGGGCACAGCGCACCCTTCCTACGAGCAGTACTTC
.,TRBD1,TRBJ1-3,TRBV28,CASRKQGRNTIYF,TGTGCCAGCAGGAAACAGGGGAGGAACACCATATATTTT
.,TRBD2,TRBJ2-5,TRBV4-1,CASSQVFGGAETQYF,TGCGCCAGCAGCCAAGTGTTCGGGGGGGCAGAGACCCAGTACTTC
.,TRBD2,TRBJ2-1,TRBV7-9,CSSSQDPGTSGYEQFF,TGTTCCAGCAGCCAAGACCCAGGGACTAGCGGATATGAGCAGTTCTTC
.,.,TRBJ1-3,TRBV7-9,CASSLGGFGNTIYF,TGTGCCAGCAGCTTAGGAGGGTTTGGAAACACCATATATTTT
.,TRBD1,TRBJ2-7,TRBV10-3,CATWTGSNYEQYF,TGTGCCACCTGGACAGGATCCAACTACGAGCAGTACTTC
few,TRBD1,TRBJ2-7,TRBV18,CASSSQGDEQYF,TGTGCCAGCTCATCGCAGGGGGACGAGCAGTACTTC
.,TRBD1,TRBJ1-6,TRBV28,CASSPQTGASPLHF,TGTGCCAGCAGTCCGCAGACAGGGGCTTCACCCCTCCACTTT
.,.,TRBJ1-5,TRBV28,CASSSVRSNQPQHF,TGTGCCAGCAGTTCGGTACGTAGCAATCAGCCCCAGCATTTT
.,.,TRBJ1-1,TRBV7-2,CASSLEGHSNTEAFF,TGTGCCAGCAGCTTAGAGGGACATTCTAACACTGAAGCTTTCTTT
.,TRBD2,TRBJ2-7,TRBV2,CASSGVTSGMGEQYF,TGTGCCAGCAGTGGGGTGACTAGCGGGATGGGAGAGCAGTACTTC
.,TRBD1,TRBJ1-2,TRBV28,CASSSQGAGGYYGYTF,TGTGCCAGCAGTTCGCAGGGGGCAGGGGGTTACTATGGCTACACCTTC